The 24 T cell receptor beta chains presented below share a single source sample, sequenced in a study of CD8 T cells in Susac syndrome. Random hexamers served to reverse transcribe roughly 0.45 to 1 ug RNA. TCRdb recomputed calls from the immunoSEQ multiplex PCR reads with MiXCR, one row per CDR3 protein. This table has 150,000 to 200,000 distinct CDR3 sequences, over 85% appearing once. Specimen: CD4+ T cells from PBMCs. The receptors were gathered from a human donor in good health.

The chain joins TRBV12-3 or TRBV12-4 to TRBJ2-1, with D perhaps matching TRBD2 (6 bases). The V gene lost 7 bases and the J gene lost 8 bases, with 18 bases spanning the gap. CDR3 size: 14 residues. The CDR3 DNA is TGTGCCAGCACCCTCTTGGCGGGGTATGATGAGCAGTTCTTC. It encodes CASTLLAGYDEQFF.

The V and J genes are TRBV5-1 and TRBJ1-4; D possibly corresponds to TRBD1 (6 bases). From germline, CDR1 is SGHRS and CDR2 YFSETQ. This CDR3 contains 16 residues. V was trimmed by 4 bases and J by 4 bases, leaving 17 bases between them. CDR3 in amino acids: CASSPKRGDINEKLFF. Written as DNA, the CDR3 is TGCGCCAGCAGCCCCAAGCGCGGGGACATTAATGAAAAACTGTTTTTT.

V usage is TRBV7-8 and J usage is TRBJ1-2; D is uncertain. This CDR3 spans 15 amino acids. Germline values: CDR1 SGHVS, CDR2 FQNEAQ. The germline V and J ends were trimmed by 1 base and 1 base, with 10 bases remaining between them. The DNA for the CDR3 is TGTGCCAGCAGCTTAGGGGCAGTACGTAACTATGGCTACACCTTC. This encodes CASSLGAVRNYGYTF.

The rearrangement joins TRBV19 to TRBJ2-5; no clear D gene. The V gene's germline CDR1 is LNHDA and CDR2 SQIVND (reference sequence). V was shortened by 8 bases and J by 2 bases, with 12 bases between the two germline ends. The CDR3 is made up of 13 amino acids. CDR3 protein: CASALDGQETQYF. The CDR3 nucleotides are TGTGCCAGTGCCCTGGACGGGCAAGAGACCCAGTACTTC.

This rearrangement joins TRBV20-1 to TRBJ2-3, with D perhaps matching TRBD1 (6 bases). The CDR3 covers 13 residues. Trimming took 4 bases from V and 6 from J, leaving 14 bases between them. Looked up from germline, CDR1 is DFQATT and CDR2 is SNEGSKA (reference sequence). CDR3 in DNA: TGCAGTGCTACCGGGATTCAGGGGGATACGCAGTATTTT. Protein sequence: CSATGIQGDTQYF.

The chain joins TRBV24-1 to TRBJ1-2; D gene ambiguous. Germline V CDR1 and CDR2: KGHDR, SFDVKD. V lost 2 bases to trimming and J lost 0 bases, with 6 bases between them. The CDR3 covers 14 residues. This chain's CDR3 is CATSDSSSNYGYTF. Here the CDR3 DNA reads TGTGCCACCAGTGATTCGTCTTCTAACTATGGCTACACCTTC.

The genes are TRBV29-1 and TRBJ1-3, with unresolved D. Per the germline V gene, CDR1 is SQVTM and CDR2 is ANQGSEA. Trimming stripped 4 bases from V and 6 bases from J, with 13 bases between. This CDR3 contains 13 residues. The CDR3 loop is CSVGGSIENTIYF. The CDR3 DNA reads as TGCAGCGTTGGCGGCAGTATAGAAAACACCATATATTTT.

The chain has TRBV2 and TRBJ2-2; D is ambiguous. Germline assignment: CDR1 SNHLY and CDR2 FYNNEI. V lost 7 bases and J 0 bases, leaving 9 bases between the germline ends. CDR3 size: 14 residues. The CDR3 loop is CASNPTPNTGELFF. CDR3 nucleotides: TGTGCCAGCAATCCTACACCGAACACCGGGGAGCTGTTTTTT.

The rearrangement links TRBV9 to TRBJ2-6; tentative D call: TRBD2 (6 bases). Trimming took off 5 bases at V and 3 bases at J, with 21 bases between the two ends. CDR3 length: 18 amino acids. Germline V gene data show CDR1 as SGDLS and CDR2 as YYNGEE. The CDR3 DNA follows: TGTGCCAGCAGTCGGGGGATGCCCTCGGGGCTTGGGGCCAACGTCCTGACTTTC. Its translation: CASSRGMPSGLGANVLTF.

The V call is TRBV6-5, the J call TRBJ1-1, with D possibly matching TRBD1 (5 bases). Germline loops: CDR1 MNHEY, CDR2 SVGAGI. This CDR3 contains 18 residues. Trimming removed 4 bases at V and 1 base at J, with 22 bases between. The CDR3 DNA is TGTGCCAGCAGTTCGCCGCCTGGGAGGATAGGGGCGAACACTGAAGCTTTCTTT. This translates into CASSSPPGRIGANTEAFF.

The chain uses TRBV19 and TRBJ2-2; 8 positions match TRBD1. The CDR3 totals 15 residues. V lost 3 bases, J lost 7 bases, and 7 bases stayed unmatched. Germline CDR1 and CDR2: LNHDA and SQIVND (reference sequence). The CDR3 DNA reads TGTGCCAGTAGTATCAGGGGGCTCGAGAGCGGGGAGCTGTTTTTT. Translated, it gives CASSIRGLESGELFF.

The chain joins TRBV4-1 to TRBJ2-3; 13 positions match TRBD2. V gave up 1 base and J gave up 6 bases; unmatched junction bases: 7. Germline loops: CDR1 MGHRA, CDR2 YSYEKL. This CDR3 region has 17 residues. The CDR3 region has the DNA TGCGCCAGCAGCCAAGGAGGGGGACTAGCGGGGAAGGATACGCAGTATTTT. Protein sequence: CASSQGGGLAGKDTQYF.

This clonotype was detected once. V is TRBV29-1 and J is TRBJ2-1; 15 nucleotides match TRBD2. The CDR3 spans 16 residues. The V gene's germline CDR1 is SQVTM and CDR2 ANQGSEA. J lost 7 bases, V lost 6 bases, and 10 bases had no gene match. CDR3 sequence reads: CSVRPGLAGGRNEQFF. CDR3 DNA: TGCAGCGTACGGCCGGGACTAGCGGGGGGTAGGAATGAGCAGTTCTTC.

The chain is built from TRBV10-2 and TRBJ2-2; no reliable D call. V lost 7 bases and J 8 bases, leaving 5 bases between the germline ends. Germline CDR1 is WSHSY and CDR2 is SAAADI. CDR3 size: 10 residues. CDR3 loop: CASMSGELFF. The CDR3 DNA is TGCGCCAGCATGTCTGGGGAGCTGTTTTTT.

The rearrangement joins TRBV5-1 to TRBJ2-2; TRBD2 matches at 9 bases. Looked up from germline, CDR1 is SGHRS and CDR2 is YFSETQ. The V gene end was trimmed by 0 bases and the J gene end by 2 bases; junction bases not matched to a gene: 5. CDR3 length: 17 residues. The CDR3 sequence: CASSLAATSGNTGELFF. Here the CDR3 DNA reads TGCGCCAGCAGCTTGGCCGCGACTAGCGGTAACACCGGGGAGCTGTTTTTT. The full variable domain, its missing parts supplied by reference TRBV5-1 and TRBJ2-2, is KAGVTQTPRYLIKTRGQQVTLSCSPISGHRSVSWYQQTPGQGLQFLFEYFSETQRNKGNFPGRFSGRQFSNSRSEMNVSTLELGDSALYLCASSLAATSGNTGELFFGEGSRLTVL.

Only one count was recorded for this clonotype. The chain combines TRBV5-6 with TRBJ1-5; TRBD1 agrees at 7 bases. Losses at the gene ends were 4 bases for V and 7 bases for J; bases not matched to a gene: 14. The CDR3 runs 16 residues. Germline values: CDR1 SGHDT, CDR2 YYEEEE. This CDR3 is CASSLRQGSRLQPQHF. The DNA of the CDR3 is TGTGCCAGCAGCCTCAGACAGGGATCAAGATTGCAGCCCCAGCATTTT.

The chain combines TRBV5-1 with TRBJ1-5, with 7 bases lining up with TRBD1. This CDR3 has 15 amino acids. The V segment lost 1 base and the J segment 1 base; nucleotides outside the gene matches: 2. Germline assignment: CDR1 SGHRS and CDR2 YFSETQ. The DNA of the CDR3 is TGCGCCAGCAGCTTGCAGGGGGGCAGCAATCAGCCCCAGCATTTT. It yields the protein CASSLQGGSNQPQHF.

The rearrangement joins TRBV6-5 to TRBJ2-7; D is ambiguous. Between the trimmed V and J ends, which lost 4 bases and 0 bases, there was a span of 7 bases. In germline, CDR1 is MNHEY, CDR2 SVGAGI. This CDR3 is 13 amino acids long. This CDR3 is CASSWGSSYEQYF. The CDR3 DNA reads TGTGCCAGCAGTTGGGGTTCCTCCTACGAGCAGTACTTC.

V usage is TRBV15 and J usage is TRBJ1-2; D not resolved. The germline V gene encodes CDR1 LNHNV and CDR2 YYDKDF (reference sequence). The V and J ends lost 5 bases and 1 base respectively, with 17 bases between them. The CDR3 runs 16 residues. The CDR3 nucleotides are TGTGCCACCAGCTTAATCCCGACGGGGATTAACTATGGCTACACCTTC. Translated: CATSLIPTGINYGYTF.

The chain combines TRBV7-3 with TRBJ2-3; TRBD2 aligns across 13 bases. The V gene's germline CDR1 is SGHTA and CDR2 FQGTGA. CDR3 size: 15 residues. V shed 5 bases, J shed 14 bases, and the junction held 13 bases outside the gene matches. This chain's CDR3 is CASSLGLAGALRMYF. DNA of the CDR3: TGTGCCAGCAGCCTTGGACTAGCGGGGGCCTTGCGGATGTATTTT. The whole variable domain, filled in from reference TRBV7-3 and TRBJ2-3, reads GAGVSQTPSNKVTEKGKYVELRCDPISGHTALYWYRQSLGQGPEFLIYFQGTGAADDSGLPNDRFFAVRPEGSVSTLKIQRTERGDSAVYLCASSLGLAGALRMYFGPGTRLTVL.

The rearrangement joins TRBV20-1 to TRBJ2-2, with no clear D. The CDR3 is 13 residues long. The V end lost 4 bases, the J end lost 6 bases, and 12 bases lay between the germline ends. CDR1 is DFQATT and CDR2 is SNEGSKA in the germline V gene (reference sequence). CDR3 nucleotides: TGCAGTGCTACAGGAGCGTCGGCCGGGGAGCTGTTTTTT. Protein sequence: CSATGASAGELFF.

This clonotype showed up just a few times. This chain joins TRBV2 and TRBJ2-3, with a tentative D call TRBD1 (6 bases). The length of the CDR3 is 15 residues. Looked up from germline, CDR1 is SNHLY and CDR2 is FYNNEI. Trimming removed 5 bases at V and 1 base at J, with 13 bases between. Written as DNA, the CDR3 is TGTGCCAGCAGTCTCCAGACAGGAGGCACAGATACGCAGTATTTT. Encoded protein: CASSLQTGGTDTQYF.

V and J are TRBV20-1 and TRBJ1-2; TRBD1 matches at 8 bases. Germline assignment: CDR1 DFQATT and CDR2 SNEGSKA (reference sequence). CDR3 size: 13 residues. V was clipped by 3 bases and J by 1 base; unmatched bases: 1. The CDR3 sequence is CSASRGLNYGYTF. The DNA of the CDR3 is TGCAGTGCTAGCAGGGGGCTTAACTATGGCTACACCTTC.

This clonotype showed up just once. V is TRBV2 and J is TRBJ2-1, with D tentatively TRBD2 (7 bases). This CDR3 contains 13 residues. Germline CDR1 is SNHLY and CDR2 is FYNNEI. V was clipped by 9 bases and J by 8 bases, with 17 bases between them. The CDR3 sequence: CASHPGGQDEQFF. The CDR3 DNA follows: TGTGCCAGTCACCCCGGGGGGCAGGATGAGCAGTTCTTC.